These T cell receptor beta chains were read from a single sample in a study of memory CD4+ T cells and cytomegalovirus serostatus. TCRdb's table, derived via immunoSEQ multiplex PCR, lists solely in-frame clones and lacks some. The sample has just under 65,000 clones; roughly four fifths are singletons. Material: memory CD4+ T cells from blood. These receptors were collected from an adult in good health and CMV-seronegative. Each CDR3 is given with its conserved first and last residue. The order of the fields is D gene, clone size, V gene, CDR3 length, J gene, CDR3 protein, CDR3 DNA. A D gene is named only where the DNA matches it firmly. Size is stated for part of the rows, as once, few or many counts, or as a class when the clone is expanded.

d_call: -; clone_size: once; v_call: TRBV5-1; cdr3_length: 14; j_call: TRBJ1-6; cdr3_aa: CASRELTNNSPLHF; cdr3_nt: TGCGCCAGCCGCGAACTTACGAATAATTCACCCCTCCACTTT
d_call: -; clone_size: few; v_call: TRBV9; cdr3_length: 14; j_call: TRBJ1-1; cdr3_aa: CASSVVDHNTEAFF; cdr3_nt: TGTGCCAGCAGCGTAGTGGATCACAACACTGAAGCTTTCTTT
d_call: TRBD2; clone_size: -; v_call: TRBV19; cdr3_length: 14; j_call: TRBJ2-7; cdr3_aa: CASSRTSGSDEQYF; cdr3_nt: TGTGCCAGTAGCCGGACTAGCGGGAGCGACGAGCAGTACTTC
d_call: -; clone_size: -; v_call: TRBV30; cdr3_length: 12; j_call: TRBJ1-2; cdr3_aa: CAWATGPYGYTF; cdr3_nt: TGTGCCTGGGCCACAGGGCCCTATGGCTACACCTTC
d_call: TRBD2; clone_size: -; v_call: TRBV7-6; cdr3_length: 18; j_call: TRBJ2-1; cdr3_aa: CASSSSRGLAGDNNEQFF; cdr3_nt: TGTGCCAGCAGCTCTAGTAGGGGACTAGCGGGAGATAATAATGAGCAGTTCTTC
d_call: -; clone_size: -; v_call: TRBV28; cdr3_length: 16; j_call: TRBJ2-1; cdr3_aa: CASSSLSRGTLSEQFF; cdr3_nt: TGTGCCAGCAGTTCCTTGTCTCGAGGGACGTTAAGTGAGCAGTTCTTC
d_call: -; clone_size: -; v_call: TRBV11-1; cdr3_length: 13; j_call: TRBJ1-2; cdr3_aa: CASSEMGLYGYTF; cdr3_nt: TGTGCCAGCAGCGAGATGGGACTCTATGGCTACACCTTC
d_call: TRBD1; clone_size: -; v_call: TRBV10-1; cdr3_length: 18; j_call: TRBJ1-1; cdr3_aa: CARTFLRDRIVMNTEAFF; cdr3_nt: TGCGCCAGGACGTTCTTACGGGACAGAATAGTTATGAACACTGAAGCTTTCTTT
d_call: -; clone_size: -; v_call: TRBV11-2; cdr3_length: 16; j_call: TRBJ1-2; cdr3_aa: CASSSVMGVYNYGYTF; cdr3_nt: TGTGCCAGCAGCTCCGTGATGGGGGTTTATAACTATGGCTACACCTTC
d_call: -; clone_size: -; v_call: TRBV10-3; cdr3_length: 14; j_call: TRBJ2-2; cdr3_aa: CANSNRANTGELFF; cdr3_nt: TGTGCCAACAGCAACAGGGCGAACACCGGGGAGCTGTTTTTT
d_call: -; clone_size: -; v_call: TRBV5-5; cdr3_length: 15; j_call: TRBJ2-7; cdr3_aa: CASSYRGEIVYEQYF; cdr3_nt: TGTGCCAGCAGCTACCGCGGCGAAATAGTCTACGAGCAGTACTTC
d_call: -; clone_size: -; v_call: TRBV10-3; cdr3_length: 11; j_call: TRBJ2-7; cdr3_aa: CAIMDSYEQYF; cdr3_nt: TGTGCCATCATGGATTCCTACGAGCAGTACTTC
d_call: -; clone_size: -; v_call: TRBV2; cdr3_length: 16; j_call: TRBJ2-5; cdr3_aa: CASEGGRGVVEVTQYF; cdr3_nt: TGTGCCAGCGAGGGGGGACGTGGCGTGGTTGAGGTGACCCAGTACTTC
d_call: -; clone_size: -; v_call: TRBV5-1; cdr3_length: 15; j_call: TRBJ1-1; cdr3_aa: CASSFWSAGNTEAFF; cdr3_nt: TGCGCCAGCAGCTTCTGGAGCGCGGGGAACACTGAAGCTTTCTTT
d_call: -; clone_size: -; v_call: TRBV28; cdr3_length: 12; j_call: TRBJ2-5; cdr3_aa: CASSREQETQYF; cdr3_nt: TGTGCCAGCAGTCGGGAGCAAGAGACCCAGTACTTC
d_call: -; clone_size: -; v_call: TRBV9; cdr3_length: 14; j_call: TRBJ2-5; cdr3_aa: CASSVGEGRETQYF; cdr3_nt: TGTGCCAGCAGCGTAGGTGAGGGGCGAGAGACCCAGTACTTC
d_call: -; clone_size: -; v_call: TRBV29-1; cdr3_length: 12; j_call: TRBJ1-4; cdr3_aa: CSVEASLGKLFF; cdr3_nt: TGCAGCGTTGAAGCTTCCCTCGGAAAACTGTTTTTT
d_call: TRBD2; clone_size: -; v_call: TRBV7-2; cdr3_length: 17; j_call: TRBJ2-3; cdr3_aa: CASSLVAGGSRTDTQYF; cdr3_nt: TGTGCCAGCAGCTTAGTAGCGGGGGGCAGTCGCACAGATACGCAGTATTTT
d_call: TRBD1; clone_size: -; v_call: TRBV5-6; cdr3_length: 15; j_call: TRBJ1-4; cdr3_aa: CASSLAGGAHEKLFF; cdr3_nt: TGTGCCAGCAGCTTGGCAGGGGGGGCGCATGAAAAACTGTTTTTT
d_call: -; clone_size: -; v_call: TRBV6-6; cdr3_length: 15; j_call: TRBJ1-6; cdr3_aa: CASSYSQVNNSPLHF; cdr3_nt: TGTGCCAGCAGTTACTCACAGGTCAATAATTCACCCCTCCACTTT
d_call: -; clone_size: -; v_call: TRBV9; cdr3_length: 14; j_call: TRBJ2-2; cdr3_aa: CASSPRGGAGELFF; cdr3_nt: TGTGCCAGCAGCCCTCGGGGAGGTGCCGGGGAGCTGTTTTTT
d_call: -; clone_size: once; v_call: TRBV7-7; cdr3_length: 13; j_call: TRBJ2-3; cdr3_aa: CASSLSGTDTQYF; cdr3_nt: TGTGCTAGCAGCTTATCAGGGACAGATACGCAGTATTTT
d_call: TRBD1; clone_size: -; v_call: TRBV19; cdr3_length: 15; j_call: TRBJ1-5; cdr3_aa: CASSSGGSGNQPQHF; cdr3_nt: TGTGCCAGTAGTTCAGGGGGCTCGGGCAATCAGCCCCAGCATTTT
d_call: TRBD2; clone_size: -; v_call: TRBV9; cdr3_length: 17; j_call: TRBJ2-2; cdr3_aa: CASSVISGRTGTGELFF; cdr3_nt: TGTGCCAGCAGCGTAATTAGCGGGAGGACGGGCACCGGGGAGCTGTTTTTT
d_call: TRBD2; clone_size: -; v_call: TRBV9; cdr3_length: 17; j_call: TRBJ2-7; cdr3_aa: CASSVGLVGSTSDEQYF; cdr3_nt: TGTGCCAGCAGCGTAGGTCTGGTCGGGAGCACTAGCGACGAGCAGTACTTC
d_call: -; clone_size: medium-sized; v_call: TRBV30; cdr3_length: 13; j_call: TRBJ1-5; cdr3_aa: CAWSRDSNQPQHF; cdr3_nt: TGTGCCTGGAGTAGGGATAGCAATCAGCCCCAGCATTTT
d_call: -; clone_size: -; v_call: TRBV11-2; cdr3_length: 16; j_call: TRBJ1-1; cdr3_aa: CASSQTLGAQSTEAFF; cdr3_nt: TGTGCCAGCAGCCAAACTCTCGGGGCCCAGAGCACTGAAGCTTTCTTT